The 24 T cell receptor beta chains listed next were all sequenced from one sample in a study of blood T cell repertoires in COVID-19. Only in-frame clones appear in the TCRdb table, and some are missing; sequencing was by immunoSEQ multiplex PCR. The sample includes 350,000 to 400,000 clones, roughly nine tenths of them seen just once. Sequenced input: PBMCs or T cells enriched from blood (not recorded which). These receptor sequences come from a woman aged 40 to 50 who had been exposed to COVID-19.

The chain couples TRBV5-6 to TRBJ1-2; D perhaps matches TRBD1 (5 bases). Trimming stripped 1 base from V and 2 bases from J, with 12 bases between. The CDR3 extends over 15 amino acids. Per germline, CDR1 SGHDT and CDR2 YYEEEE. The CDR3 here is CASSLTSGGNYGYTF. For the CDR3, the DNA is TGTGCCAGCAGCTTGACCAGCGGGGGAAACTATGGCTACACCTTC.

The V gene is TRBV9, the J gene TRBJ1-4; D possibly corresponds to TRBD1 (5 bases). The CDR3 consists of 14 residues. The germline V gene has CDR1 SGDLS and CDR2 YYNGEE. Trimming took off 4 bases at V and 8 bases at J, with 15 bases between the two ends. In DNA form, the CDR3 reads TGTGCCAGCAGCCTAGGCGGGGGAGGGGAAAAACTGTTTTTT. Residues: CASSLGGGGEKLFF.

This clone has just one count. The chain carries TRBV23-1 and TRBJ2-7, with 7 bases identical to TRBD1. TRBV23-1 is sorted into the ORF group, with uncertain function. V trimming: 9 bases; J trimming: 2 bases; junction bases outside the gene matches: 7. The CDR3 runs to 13 residues. The CDR3, as DNA: TGCGCCAGAGAGGACAGGTCTGCCTACGAGCAGTACTTC. It is translated as CAREDRSAYEQYF.

This rearrangement joins TRBV7-2 to TRBJ2-1, with 16 bases identical to TRBD2. The CDR3 spans 18 residues. J was trimmed by 4 bases and V by 5 bases; bases with no gene match: 8. The germline V gene encodes CDR1 SGHTA and CDR2 FQGNSA. The CDR3 sequence is CASSVPGTSGRVYNEQFF. In DNA form, the CDR3 reads TGTGCCAGCAGCGTACCCGGGACTAGCGGGAGGGTTTACAATGAGCAGTTCTTC.

This chain links TRBV10-1 with TRBJ2-2; D is unresolved. This CDR3 comprises 17 residues. CDR1 and CDR2 from the germline V gene are WNHNN and SYGVQD (reference sequence). The V end was cut by 6 bases, the J end by 1 base, with 18 bases between. Here the CDR3 reads CASSPTLPGLNTGELFF. The CDR3 nucleotides read TGCGCCAGCAGCCCTACTTTGCCGGGTCTGAACACCGGGGAGCTGTTTTTT.

The chain combines TRBV25-1 with TRBJ1-1; D is possibly TRBD1 (5 bases). Germline V gene sequence: CDR1 MGHDK, CDR2 SYGVNS. The CDR3 runs 14 residues. V was trimmed by 2 bases and J by 1 base, leaving 8 bases between them. CDR3: CASSEPGPNTEAFF. In DNA, the CDR3 is TGTGCCAGCAGTGAACCAGGGCCGAACACTGAAGCTTTCTTT.

The chain joins TRBV6-4 to TRBJ2-1; D remains unclear. This CDR3 has 21 amino acids. Germline lookup yields CDR1 MRHNA and CDR2 SNTAGT. The V gene lost 0 bases and the J gene lost 4 bases, with 28 bases spanning the gap. The CDR3 sequence: CASSDSTRNTRVVKIYNEQFF. The CDR3, as DNA: TGTGCCAGCAGTGACTCTACCCGTAATACCCGGGTCGTTAAAATTTACAATGAGCAGTTCTTC.

V is TRBV3-1 (or the pseudogene TRBV3-2) and J is TRBJ1-2, with D perhaps TRBD1 (5 bases). Germline lookup yields CDR1 LGHDT and CDR2 YNNKEL (reference sequence). This CDR3 spans 14 amino acids. V lost 4 bases and J lost 3, with 12 bases in between. The CDR3 DNA reads TGTGCCAGCAGCCGCGGGAGGGGCGACTATGGCTACACCTTC. Translation: CASSRGRGDYGYTF.

The rearrangement uses TRBV4-3 and TRBJ1-2, with a possible D match to TRBD1 (6 bases). Germline CDR1 LGHNA, CDR2 YSLEER. The V end was cut by 4 bases, the J end by 4 bases, with 13 bases between. CDR3 size: 14 residues. The CDR3 reads CASSPSSTGYGYTF. The DNA for the CDR3 is TGCGCCAGCAGCCCCTCCTCGACAGGCTATGGCTACACCTTC.

This clone was observed a few times. The rearrangement uses TRBV3-1 (or the pseudogene TRBV3-2) and TRBJ1-1; possibly TRBD1 for D (5 bases). CDR3 length: 16 residues. The germline V and J ends were trimmed by 3 bases and 1 base, with 15 bases remaining between them. From germline, CDR1 is LGHDT and CDR2 YNNKEL (reference sequence). CDR3 nucleotides: TGTGCCAGCAGCCACCCCCGGGGGAGGGCGAACACTGAAGCTTTCTTT. Its protein is CASSHPRGRANTEAFF.

This clone was seen only once. The chain joins TRBV5-1 to TRBJ1-4, with TRBD1 identical over 9 bases. Germline CDR1 is SGHRS and CDR2 is YFSETQ. V trimming: 3 bases; J trimming: 5 bases; junction bases outside the gene matches: 5. The CDR3 totals 15 residues. CDR3 DNA: TGCGCCAGCAGCTCCGGGACAGGGAGGAATGAAAAACTGTTTTTT. It specifies CASSSGTGRNEKLFF.

The chain carries TRBV12-3 or TRBV12-4 and TRBJ1-2, with no clear D. The length of the CDR3 is 13 residues. V was trimmed by 3 bases and J by 8 bases, leaving 13 bases between them. As DNA, the CDR3 is TGTGCCAGCAGTTTCACTGTTCTATCGGGCTACACCTTC. It yields the protein CASSFTVLSGYTF.

This chain joins TRBV12-5 and TRBJ1-5; no definite D call. The CDR3 sequence is 12 residues long. Trimming shortened V by 2 bases and J by 6 bases, and 5 bases separated the two germline ends. Looked up from germline, CDR1 is LGHNT and CDR2 is FRNRAP. In nucleotides, the CDR3 is TGTGCTAGTGGTTTGAACAGTCAGCCCCAGCATTTT. Encoded protein: CASGLNSQPQHF.

The rearrangement uses TRBV11-2 and TRBJ1-4; D remains ambiguous. Germline V lookup: CDR1 SGHAT, CDR2 FQNNGV. CDR3 length: 12 residues. V was pared by 3 bases and J by 7 bases, with 6 bases between. CDR3 residues: CASSFPFEKLFF. The CDR3 nucleotides read TGTGCCAGCAGCTTTCCTTTTGAAAAACTGTTTTTT. The full variable domain, rest sourced from reference TRBV11-2 and TRBJ1-4, is EAGVAQSPRYKIIEKRQSVAFWCNPISGHATLYWYQQILGQGPKLLIQFQNNGVVDDSQLPKDRFSAERLKGVDSTLKIQPAKLEDSAVYLCASSFPFEKLFFGSGTQLSVL.

CDR3 residues: CASSPPGTGDSGYTF. For the CDR3, the DNA is TGTGCCAGCTCACCACCGGGGACGGGAGATAGTGGCTACACCTTC. V usage is TRBV18 and J usage is TRBJ1-2; maybe TRBD1 (5 bases). The germline CDR1 and CDR2 sequences are KGHSH and LQKENI. The CDR3 is made up of 15 amino acids. The V end was cut by 0 bases, the J end by 7 bases, with 15 bases between.

As DNA, the CDR3 is TGCAGTGCTAGTCTTCCAGGGAGGAGCACTGAAGCTTTCTTT. Translation: CSASLPGRSTEAFF. The V call is TRBV20-1, the J call TRBJ1-1, with D possibly matching TRBD1 (5 bases). Germline V gives CDR1 DFQATT, CDR2 SNEGSKA (reference sequence). This CDR3 contains 14 residues. V was pared by 3 bases and J by 4 bases, with 15 bases between.

The rearrangement uses TRBV19 and TRBJ2-3; weak D call: TRBD2 (6 bases). Germline V gene sequence: CDR1 LNHDA, CDR2 SQIVND (reference sequence). The CDR3 runs 15 residues. V shed 7 bases and J shed 1 base, with 15 bases lying between them. The CDR3 DNA is TGTGCCAGTACAGGTTGGCGGGGCCGCACAGATACGCAGTATTTT. As protein: CASTGWRGRTDTQYF.

The chain couples TRBV29-1 to TRBJ2-2, with 11 positions matching TRBD1. Trimming cost V 5 bases and J 5 bases; bases outside gene matches: 13. From germline, CDR1 is SQVTM and CDR2 ANQGSEA. CDR3 size: 17 residues. The CDR3 protein is CSVPPGQGVGWTGELFF. The CDR3, as DNA: TGCAGCGTTCCCCCGGGACAGGGGGTAGGGTGGACCGGGGAGCTGTTTTTT.

J is TRBJ1-5 and V is TRBV30, with 9 bases aligning to TRBD1. This CDR3 region has 14 residues. V trimming: 1 base; J trimming: 3 bases; junction bases outside the gene matches: 1. The germline V gene has CDR1 GTSNPN and CDR2 SVGIG (reference sequence). The CDR3 coding sequence is TGTGCCTGGAGTGGGGACAGGGTCAATCAGCCCCAGCATTTT. It is translated as CAWSGDRVNQPQHF.

The chain links TRBV12-3 or TRBV12-4 to TRBJ1-1; 7 positions agree with TRBD1. Trimming took 6 bases from V and 4 from J; bases not matched to a gene: 5. The length of the CDR3 is 13 residues. CDR3 protein: CASSSTGVTEAFF. Here the CDR3 DNA reads TGTGCCAGCAGCTCCACAGGGGTCACTGAAGCTTTCTTT.

J is TRBJ1-6 and V is TRBV3-1 (or the pseudogene TRBV3-2), with a tentative D call TRBD1 (5 bases). Per germline, CDR1 LGHDT and CDR2 YNNKEL (reference sequence). This CDR3 has 12 amino acids. V was cut by 0 bases and J by 13 bases, with 7 bases left in between. CDR3 in amino acids: CASSQERGPLHF. CDR3 bases: TGTGCCAGCAGCCAAGAAAGGGGTCCCCTCCACTTT.

This chain links TRBV29-1 with TRBJ2-7; D gene uncertain. The germline V gene has CDR1 SQVTM and CDR2 ANQGSEA. Trimming cost V 3 bases and J 1 base, with 4 bases left between them. CDR3 length: 11 amino acids. DNA for the CDR3: TGCAGCGTTGACGGTTCCTACGAGCAGTACTTC. Translation gives CSVDGSYEQYF.

This chain links TRBV10-3 with TRBJ1-3; D is undetermined. CDR1 is ENHRY and CDR2 is SYGVKD in the germline V gene. Trimming removed 11 bases at V and 2 bases at J, with 7 bases between. The CDR3 length is 11 residues. This CDR3 reads CASGTGNTIYF. CDR3 DNA: TGTGCCTCGGGTACTGGAAACACCATATATTTT.

Only a few counts were recorded for this clone. The J gene is TRBJ2-5, the V gene TRBV2; D perhaps matches TRBD2 (6 bases). V dropped 2 bases and J dropped 1 base, with 14 bases sitting between them. The CDR3 length is 16 residues. Germline V gives CDR1 SNHLY, CDR2 FYNNEI. CDR3 sequence: CASSELRDSFQETQYF. CDR3 nucleotide sequence: TGTGCCAGCAGTGAACTTAGGGACTCTTTCCAAGAGACCCAGTACTTC.